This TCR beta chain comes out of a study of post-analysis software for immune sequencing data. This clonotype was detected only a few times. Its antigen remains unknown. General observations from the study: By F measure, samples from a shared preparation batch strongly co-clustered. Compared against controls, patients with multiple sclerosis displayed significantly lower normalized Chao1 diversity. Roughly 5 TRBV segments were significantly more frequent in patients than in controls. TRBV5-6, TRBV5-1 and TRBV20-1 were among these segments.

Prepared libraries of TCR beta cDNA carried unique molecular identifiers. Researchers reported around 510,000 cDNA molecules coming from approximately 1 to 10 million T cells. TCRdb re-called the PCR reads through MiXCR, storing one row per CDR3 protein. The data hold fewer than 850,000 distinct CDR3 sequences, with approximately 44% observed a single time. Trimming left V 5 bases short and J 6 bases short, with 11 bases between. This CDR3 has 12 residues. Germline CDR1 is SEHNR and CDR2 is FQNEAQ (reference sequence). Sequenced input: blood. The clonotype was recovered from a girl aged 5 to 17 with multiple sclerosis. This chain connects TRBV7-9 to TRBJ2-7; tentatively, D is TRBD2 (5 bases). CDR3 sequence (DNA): TGTGCCAGCAGCGTCTTCGGAGGCGAGCAGTACTTC. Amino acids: CASSVFGGEQYF.